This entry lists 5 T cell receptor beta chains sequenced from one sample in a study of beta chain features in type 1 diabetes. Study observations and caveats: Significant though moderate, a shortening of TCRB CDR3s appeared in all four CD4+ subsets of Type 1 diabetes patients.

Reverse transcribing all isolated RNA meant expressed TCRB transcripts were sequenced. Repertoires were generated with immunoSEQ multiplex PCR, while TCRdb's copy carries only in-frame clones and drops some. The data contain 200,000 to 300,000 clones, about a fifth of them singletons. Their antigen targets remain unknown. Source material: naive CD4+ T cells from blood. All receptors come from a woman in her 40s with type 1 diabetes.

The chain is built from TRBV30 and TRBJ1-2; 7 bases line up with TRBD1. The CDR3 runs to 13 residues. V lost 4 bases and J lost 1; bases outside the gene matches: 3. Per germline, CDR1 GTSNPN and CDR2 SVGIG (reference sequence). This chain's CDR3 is CAWTGQVNYGYTF. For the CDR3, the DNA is TGTGCCTGGACCGGACAGGTTAACTATGGCTACACCTTC.

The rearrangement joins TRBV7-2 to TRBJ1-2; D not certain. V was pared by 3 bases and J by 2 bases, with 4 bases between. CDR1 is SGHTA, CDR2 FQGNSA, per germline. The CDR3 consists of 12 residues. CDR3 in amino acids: CASSFSNYGYTF. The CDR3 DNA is TGTGCCAGCAGCTTCTCCAACTATGGCTACACCTTC. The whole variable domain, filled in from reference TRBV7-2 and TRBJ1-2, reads GAGVSQSPSNKVTEKGKDVELRCDPISGHTALYWYRQSLGQGLEFLIYFQGNSAPDKSGLPSDRFSAERTGGSVSTLTIQRTQQEDSAVYLCASSFSNYGYTFGSGTRLTVV.

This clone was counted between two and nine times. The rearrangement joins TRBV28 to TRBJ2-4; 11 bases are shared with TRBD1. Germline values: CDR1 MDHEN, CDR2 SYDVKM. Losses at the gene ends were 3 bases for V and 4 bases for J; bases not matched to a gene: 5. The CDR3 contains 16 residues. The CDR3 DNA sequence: TGTGCCAGCAGTTTCCCAGGGGACAGGGGGAAAAACATTCAGTACTTC. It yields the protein CASSFPGDRGKNIQYF.

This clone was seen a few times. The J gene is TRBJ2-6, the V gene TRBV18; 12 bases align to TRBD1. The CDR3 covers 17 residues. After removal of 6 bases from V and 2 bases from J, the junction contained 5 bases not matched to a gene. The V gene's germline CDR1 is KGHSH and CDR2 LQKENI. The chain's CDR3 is CASSPGTGGTGANVLTF. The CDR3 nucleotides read TGTGCCAGCTCCCCCGGGACAGGGGGCACTGGGGCCAACGTCCTGACTTTC.

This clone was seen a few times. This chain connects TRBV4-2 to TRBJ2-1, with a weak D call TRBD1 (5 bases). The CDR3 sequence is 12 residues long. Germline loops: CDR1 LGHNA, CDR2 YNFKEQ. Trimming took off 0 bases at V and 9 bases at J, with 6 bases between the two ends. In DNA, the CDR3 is TGTGCCAGCAGCCAAGATAGGGGTGAGCAGTTCTTC. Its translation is CASSQDRGEQFF.